One sample yielded the 9 T cell receptor beta chains listed below, sequenced in a study of Graves' ophthalmopathy and Graves' hyperthyroidism. Using RNA transcripts, the TCR beta CDR3 regions were amplified. RT-PCR was first run with HTBI primers, then multiplex PCR in a second round. In TCRdb, the multiplex PCR reads were re-called with MiXCR into one record per CDR3 protein. The sample has 1 million to 1.3 million distinct CDR3 sequences, about two fifths seen once; the top ten hold around 10%. Sequenced input: peripheral blood or thyroid tissue (not recorded which). The receptor source for this set is an adult man with Graves' hyperthyroidism.

Note on this clonotype: Just one base apart from a much larger clone, this may be a read error. Since no conserved phenylalanine or tryptophan closes the CDR3, a read error is the likely cause. V gene TRBV7-3 combines with J gene TRBJ1-2, with TRBD1 matching 8 bases. Germline V gene sequence: CDR1 SGHTA, CDR2 FQGTGA. This CDR3 contains 14 residues. With 5 bases clipped from V and 8 bases from J, the junction kept 10 bases outside the gene matches. The CDR3 loop is CASSPHVDRVGYTV. The DNA for the CDR3 is TGTGCCAGCAGCCCCCATGTGGACAGGGTAGGCTACACCGTC.

There are many counts of this clonotype. The chain has TRBV24-1 and TRBJ2-2, with no clear D. Germline V gene lookup returns CDR1 KGHDR and CDR2 SFDVKD. The CDR3 length is 15 residues. V gave up 3 bases and J gave up 2 bases, with 9 bases separating them. In DNA form, the CDR3 reads TGTGCCACCAGTGATCCAGAAACCAACACCGGGGAGCTGTTTTTT. Its protein is CATSDPETNTGELFF.

The chain has TRBV10-3 and TRBJ2-2; no clear D gene. CDR3 length: 14 amino acids. With 4 bases removed from V and 4 bases from J, the gap between germline ends came to 10 bases. Germline loops: CDR1 ENHRY, CDR2 SYGVKD. CDR3 sequence: CAISGAEGTGELFF. The CDR3 DNA follows: TGTGCCATCAGTGGGGCTGAAGGCACCGGGGAGCTGTTTTTT.

CDR3 sequence (DNA): TGTGCCAGCAGTTCGAAGTCATCCGCGGCCTACGAGCAGTACTTC. Its translation: CASSSKSSAAYEQYF. The J gene is TRBJ2-7, the V gene TRBV6-5; D not certain. V was shortened by 4 bases and J by 2 bases, with 15 bases between the two germline ends. Germline values: CDR1 MNHEY, CDR2 SVGAGI. CDR3 length equals 15 residues.

This clonotype was seen a handful of times. This chain links TRBV27 with TRBJ1-1, with a possible D match to TRBD1 (5 bases). CDR3 size: 15 residues. CDR1 is MNHEY and CDR2 is SMNVEV in the germline V gene (reference sequence). V gave up 0 bases and J gave up 1 base, with 9 bases separating them. CDR3 DNA sequence: TGTGCCAGCAGTTTATCACCGACAGCGAACACTGAAGCTTTCTTT. This codes for CASSLSPTANTEAFF.

This clonotype was detected only once. J is TRBJ1-2 and V is TRBV29-1, with 8 bases fitting TRBD1. The CDR3 is 14 amino acids. With V trimmed by 2 bases and J by 3 bases, 5 bases remained unmatched. CDR1 and CDR2 from the germline V gene are SQVTM and ANQGSEA. Here the CDR3 DNA reads TGCAGCGTTGAATCCGGGACAGGCTACTATGGCTACACCTTC. This gives the protein CSVESGTGYYGYTF. Supplemented by reference TRBV29-1 and TRBJ1-2, the full variable domain reads SAVISQKPSRDICQRGTSLTIQCQVDSQVTMMFWYRQQPGQSLTLIATANQGSEATYESGFVIDKFPISRPNLTFSTLTVSNMSPEDSSIYLCSVESGTGYYGYTFGSGTRLTVV.

This clonotype turned up a few times. The V and J genes are TRBV6-8 and TRBJ2-2; D is possibly TRBD2 (5 bases). The ends were cut back, 4 bases at V and 7 bases at J, with 10 bases in the middle. Germline lookup yields CDR1 MNHGY and CDR2 SAAAGT. This CDR3 is 13 amino acids long. The CDR3 nucleotides are TGTGCCAGCAGTTGGAGGCCGGACGGGGAGCTGTTTTTT. This translates into CASSWRPDGELFF.

In the case of this clonotype: A much more abundant neighbour one base away suggests this may be a read error. The chain is built from TRBV19 and TRBJ1-1; D is unclear. The CDR3 totals 17 residues. Germline V CDR1 and CDR2: LNHDA, SQIVND (reference sequence). Trimming removed 3 bases from V and 4 bases from J, with 21 bases in between. CDR3: CASSMDPRQAGSTEAFF. CDR3 DNA sequence: TGTGCCAGTAGTATGGACCCCCGGCAGGCTGGTTCCACTGAAGCTTTCTTT.

The sample holds a few counts of this clonotype. The rearrangement uses TRBV6-5 and TRBJ2-6; D possibly corresponds to TRBD2 (6 bases). V was shortened by 7 bases and J by 1 base, with 11 bases between the two germline ends. CDR3 length equals 15 residues. Germline CDR1 is MNHEY and CDR2 is SVGAGI. The CDR3 DNA reads as TGTGCCAGCACTCGGGGGACTTCTGGGGCCAACGTCCTGACTTTC. Protein sequence: CASTRGTSGANVLTF.